The 31 T cell receptor beta chains reported below all come from one sample, sequenced in a study of blood T cell repertoires in COVID-19. Sequenced by immunoSEQ multiplex PCR; TCRdb stores in-frame clones only, minus some. The table shows about 310,000 clones, with around 87% occurring only once. What was sequenced was peripheral blood. The source is a woman aged 35 to 49 with COVID-19, enrolled during active disease.

V and J are TRBV5-5 and TRBJ1-5; unclear D gene. The CDR3 is 14 amino acids. The V end was cut by 5 bases, the J end by 5 bases, with 14 bases between. Germline V CDR1 and CDR2: SGHKS, YYEKEE (reference sequence). The chain's CDR3 is CASSLSTPDQPQHF. CDR3 nucleotides: TGTGCCAGCAGTTTATCTACCCCCGATCAGCCCCAGCATTTT.

The V gene is TRBV5-1, the J gene TRBJ2-3, with D perhaps TRBD2 (6 bases). This CDR3 comprises 15 residues. V shed 0 bases and J shed 1 base, with 9 bases lying between them. From germline, CDR1 is SGHRS and CDR2 YFSETQ. CDR3 loop: CASSLAGDGTDTQYF. In nucleotides, the CDR3 is TGCGCCAGCAGCTTGGCGGGGGACGGCACAGATACGCAGTATTTT.

The chain joins TRBV5-4 to TRBJ1-2; a weak D match, TRBD1 (5 bases). This CDR3 region has 16 residues. Germline V gene data show CDR1 as SGHNT and CDR2 as YYREEE (reference sequence). The V gene lost 0 bases and the J gene lost 4 bases, with 16 bases spanning the gap. The CDR3 DNA reads TGTGCCAGCAGCTTGGCGTCAGGGAGGACTAGCTATGGCTACACCTTC. Residues: CASSLASGRTSYGYTF.

The chain couples TRBV2 to TRBJ2-5; D perhaps matches TRBD1 (5 bases). CDR3 size: 15 residues. Trimming shortened V by 8 bases and J by 1 base, and 17 bases separated the two germline ends. In germline, CDR1 is SNHLY, CDR2 FYNNEI. CDR3 protein: CASFSLQDGQETQYF. The CDR3 DNA reads TGTGCCAGCTTTTCGTTACAGGATGGCCAAGAGACCCAGTACTTC.

V usage is TRBV6-2 or TRBV6-3 and J usage is TRBJ1-5, with D tentatively TRBD1 (6 bases). The ends were cut back, 5 bases at V and 4 bases at J, with 12 bases in the middle. Germline V CDR1 and CDR2: MNHEY, SVGEGT. CDR3 length: 14 residues. The CDR3 here is CASSHRDPNQPQHF. CDR3 nucleotide sequence: TGTGCCAGCAGTCACAGGGACCCTAATCAGCCCCAGCATTTT.

The chain joins TRBV9 to TRBJ1-4, with a possible D match to TRBD1 (6 bases). The CDR3 length is 15 residues. Trimming removed 1 base from V and 5 bases from J, with 12 bases in between. Germline CDR1 is SGDLS and CDR2 is YYNGEE. CDR3: CASSVSQGLNEKLFF. As DNA, the CDR3 is TGTGCCAGCAGCGTAAGTCAGGGGTTAAATGAAAAACTGTTTTTT.

The chain is built from TRBV10-3 and TRBJ1-3; the D gene is possibly TRBD1 (5 bases). From germline, CDR1 is ENHRY and CDR2 SYGVKD. The CDR3 has 14 residues. V lost 6 bases and J lost 0, with 9 bases in between. The CDR3 reads CAISRESSGNTIYF. The CDR3 nucleotides read TGTGCCATCAGCAGGGAAAGCTCTGGAAACACCATATATTTT.

The chain carries TRBV27 and TRBJ1-1; 8 positions match TRBD1. The V segment lost 0 bases and the J segment 1 base; nucleotides outside the gene matches: 4. From germline, CDR1 is MNHEY and CDR2 SMNVEV (reference sequence). There are 16 residues in the CDR3. The CDR3 spells CASSLSRGTGNTEAFF. CDR3 in DNA: TGTGCCAGCAGTTTATCGAGGGGGACAGGGAACACTGAAGCTTTCTTT.

The V call is TRBV11-3, the J call TRBJ2-3; 9 bases agree with TRBD1. Per germline, CDR1 SGHNT and CDR2 YENEEA. Trimming at V came to 5 bases and at J to 6 bases, leaving 6 bases not matched to a gene. CDR3 length: 14 residues. The CDR3 DNA follows: TGTGCCAGCAGCCCCGGGACAGGGAGGGATACGCAGTATTTT. Its protein is CASSPGTGRDTQYF.

This sequence joins TRBV27 and TRBJ2-7, with a weak D call TRBD1 (6 bases). Germline V gene lookup returns CDR1 MNHEY and CDR2 SMNVEV (reference sequence). V was trimmed by 5 bases and J by 1 base, leaving 9 bases between them. The CDR3 spans 13 residues. The CDR3: CASSRGQSYEQYF. For the CDR3, the DNA is TGTGCCAGCAGTCGCGGACAGTCCTACGAGCAGTACTTC.

V is TRBV30 and J is TRBJ1-6, with a possible D match to TRBD1 (6 bases). Trimming took 0 bases from V and 4 from J, leaving 13 bases between them. The CDR3 spans 16 residues. The germline V gene encodes CDR1 GTSNPN and CDR2 SVGIG (reference sequence). CDR3 sequence (DNA): TGTGCCTGGAGTGTAGGGGGGGCAGTGTATAATTCACCCCTCCACTTT. Amino acids: CAWSVGGAVYNSPLHF.

The chain recombines TRBV6-2 or TRBV6-3 with TRBJ1-4, with 10 bases aligning to TRBD1. The CDR3 runs to 22 residues. Germline loops: CDR1 MNHEY, CDR2 SVGEGT. The ends lost 6 bases at V and 0 bases at J; junction bases unmatched: 22. The chain's CDR3 is CASSRMGPGQGIFGSTNEKLFF. CDR3 sequence (DNA): TGTGCCAGCAGCCGAATGGGTCCGGGACAGGGGATATTTGGATCAACTAATGAAAAACTGTTTTTT.

This sequence joins TRBV20-1 and TRBJ2-3, with 12 bases fitting TRBD2. The germline gives CDR1 DFQATT, CDR2 SNEGSKA (reference sequence). V lost 6 bases and J lost 6; bases outside the gene matches: 10. The length of the CDR3 is 15 residues. CDR3 bases: TGCAGTGCGAGTCCACTAGCGGGGGGAGGGGATACGCAGTATTTT. This sequence encodes CSASPLAGGGDTQYF.

The chain carries TRBV9 and TRBJ2-3, with 9 bases lining up with TRBD2. Germline assignment: CDR1 SGDLS and CDR2 YYNGEE. CDR3 length: 17 amino acids. V trimming: 4 bases; J trimming: 1 base; junction bases outside the gene matches: 10. The CDR3 loop is CASSFNSAGGGTDTQYF. In DNA, the CDR3 is TGTGCCAGCAGCTTCAATTCAGCGGGGGGCGGCACAGATACGCAGTATTTT.

This clone was detected only once. The rearrangement joins TRBV28 to TRBJ2-7; no clear D. Between the trimmed V and J ends, which lost 6 bases and 3 bases, there was a span of 6 bases. Germline assignment: CDR1 MDHEN and CDR2 SYDVKM. The CDR3 length is 11 residues. CDR3 residues: CASREYYEQYF. The CDR3 nucleotides are TGTGCCAGCAGGGAGTACTACGAGCAGTACTTC.

The J gene is TRBJ2-3, the V gene TRBV18; D is possibly TRBD1 (6 bases). The CDR3 loop spans 15 amino acids. The germline V gene has CDR1 KGHSH and CDR2 LQKENI. Trimming left V 6 bases short and J 0 bases short, with 13 bases between. The CDR3 here is CASSTGIPSTDTQYF. The DNA of the CDR3 is TGTGCCAGCTCCACAGGGATCCCTAGCACAGATACGCAGTATTTT. The whole variable domain, filled in from reference TRBV18 and TRBJ2-3, reads NAGVMQNPRHLVRRRGQEARLRCSPMKGHSHVYWYRQLPEEGLKFMVYLQKENIIDESGMPKERFSAEFPKEGPSILRIQQVVRGDSAAYFCASSTGIPSTDTQYFGPGTRLTVL.

The CDR3 region has the DNA TGTGCCAGCAGTTCCTTCGGACTAGTTTTGGCCACAGATACGCAGTATTTT. This gives the protein CASSSFGLVLATDTQYF. The chain recombines TRBV28 with TRBJ2-3, with TRBD2 identical over 7 bases. The V gene's germline CDR1 is MDHEN and CDR2 SYDVKM. The CDR3 loop spans 17 amino acids. V was pared by 4 bases and J by 2 bases, with 12 bases of the junction left unmatched.

This chain uses TRBV5-1 with TRBJ2-5; 8 bases align to TRBD1. V gave up 2 bases and J gave up 5 bases; unmatched junction bases: 14. The CDR3 loop spans 17 amino acids. The germline V gene encodes CDR1 SGHRS and CDR2 YFSETQ. The CDR3 nucleotides are TGCGCCAGCAGCTTCCCCGTATTGACAGGGGCAGGGGAGACCCAGTACTTC. Its protein product is CASSFPVLTGAGETQYF. Variable domain in full (rest from reference TRBV5-1 and TRBJ2-5): KAGVTQTPRYLIKTRGQQVTLSCSPISGHRSVSWYQQTPGQGLQFLFEYFSETQRNKGNFPGRFSGRQFSNSRSEMNVSTLELGDSALYLCASSFPVLTGAGETQYFGPGTRLLVL.

V and J are TRBV24-1 and TRBJ2-1; 9 nucleotides line up with TRBD1. The CDR3 length is 16 residues. CDR1 KGHDR and CDR2 SFDVKD come from the germline V gene. The V and J ends lost 1 base and 4 bases, in that order; junction bases with no gene match: 4. This CDR3 is CATSDFTGGAYNEQFF. CDR3 nucleotide sequence: TGTGCCACCAGTGATTTTACAGGGGGCGCATACAATGAGCAGTTCTTC.

This rearrangement joins TRBV28 to TRBJ1-4; 8 bases are shared with TRBD1. This CDR3 comprises 14 residues. V trimming: 2 bases; J trimming: 8 bases; junction bases outside the gene matches: 4. Germline loops: CDR1 MDHEN, CDR2 SYDVKM. The CDR3 sequence is CASSLQGAREKLFF. CDR3 DNA: TGTGCCAGCAGTTTACAGGGGGCGAGGGAAAAACTGTTTTTT.

The gene calls are TRBV27 and TRBJ1-1; 7 positions match TRBD1. The CDR3 extends over 14 amino acids. Germline CDR1 MNHEY, CDR2 SMNVEV (reference sequence). V lost 7 bases, J lost 0 bases, and 5 bases stayed unmatched. CDR3 DNA sequence: TGTGCCAGCACGCCGACAGGGATGAACACTGAAGCTTTCTTT. This gives the protein CASTPTGMNTEAFF.

Only one count was recorded for this clone. This chain joins TRBV3-1 (or the pseudogene TRBV3-2) and TRBJ2-7; D ambiguous. This CDR3 has 15 amino acids. Germline V gene sequence: CDR1 LGHDT, CDR2 YNNKEL (reference sequence). Trimming pared 0 bases from V and 0 bases from J, leaving 9 bases between. CDR3 protein: CASSQDEAYSYEQYF. The CDR3 nucleotides are TGTGCCAGCAGCCAAGATGAGGCCTACTCCTACGAGCAGTACTTC.

The chain joins TRBV5-4 to TRBJ2-6, with D maybe TRBD2 (5 bases). Germline lookup yields CDR1 SGHNT and CDR2 YYREEE (reference sequence). Between the trimmed V and J ends, which lost 3 bases and 1 base, there was a span of 8 bases. The CDR3 spans 15 residues. CDR3 region: CASSSPGSGANVLTF. Here the CDR3 DNA reads TGTGCCAGCAGCTCCCCGGGGTCTGGGGCCAACGTCCTGACTTTC.

The chain joins TRBV7-9 to TRBJ1-5, with D possibly matching TRBD1 (5 bases). Per germline, CDR1 SEHNR and CDR2 FQNEAQ (reference sequence). The V gene lost 7 bases and the J gene lost 3 bases, with 19 bases spanning the gap. The CDR3 totals 16 residues. This chain's CDR3 is CASTWTSPGVNQPQHF. The DNA of the CDR3 is TGTGCCAGCACCTGGACCTCCCCGGGGGTCAATCAGCCCCAGCATTTT. Together with reference TRBV7-9 and TRBJ1-5, the CDR3 gives the full variable domain: DTGVSQNPRHKITKRGQNVTFRCDPISEHNRLYWYRQTLGQGPEFLTYFQNEAQLEKSRLLSDRFSAERPKGSFSTLEIQRTEQGDSAMYLCASTWTSPGVNQPQHFGDGTRLSIL.

A single count supports this clone. Other DNA sequences in this sample translate to the same CDR3. V gene TRBV30 combines with J gene TRBJ1-1, with no clear D. The CDR3 is 12 amino acids. Per germline, CDR1 GTSNPN and CDR2 SVGIG (reference sequence). Deletions cut 8 bases from V and 1 base from J, with 11 bases between. The CDR3 protein is CAGDRGNTEAFF. DNA of the CDR3: TGTGCCGGCGATAGAGGGAACACTGAAGCTTTCTTT.

The chain couples TRBV9 to TRBJ1-5, with no clear D. V gave up 0 bases and J gave up 2 bases, with 6 bases separating them. The CDR3 consists of 14 residues. Germline CDR1 and CDR2: SGDLS and YYNGEE. The CDR3 is CASSVVGGNQPQHF. The CDR3 DNA reads as TGTGCCAGCAGCGTAGTCGGGGGCAATCAGCCCCAGCATTTT.

The rearrangement links TRBV10-3 to TRBJ2-2; 7 positions match TRBD1. Per the germline V gene, CDR1 is ENHRY and CDR2 is SYGVKD. The CDR3 runs 17 residues. J gave up 4 bases and V 6 bases, and 14 bases lay outside the gene matches. As DNA, the CDR3 is TGTGCCATCAGAGTAACCCCCGGGACAGCCTTCACCGGGGAGCTGTTTTTT. Translating gives CAIRVTPGTAFTGELFF.

The genes are TRBV7-2 and TRBJ2-7; tentatively, D is TRBD2 (6 bases). The ends were cut back, 1 base at V and 7 bases at J, with 11 bases in the middle. The CDR3 is 13 residues long. Germline values: CDR1 SGHTA, CDR2 FQGNSA. The DNA of the CDR3 is TGTGCCAGCAGCTTAGACCCAGGGAGGGAGCAGTACTTC. This codes for CASSLDPGREQYF. Drawing the rest from reference TRBV7-2 and TRBJ2-7, the complete variable domain is GAGVSQSPSNKVTEKGKDVELRCDPISGHTALYWYRQSLGQGLEFLIYFQGNSAPDKSGLPSDRFSAERTGGSVSTLTIQRTQQEDSAVYLCASSLDPGREQYFGPGTRLTVT.

The rearrangement joins TRBV14 to TRBJ2-5; 12 positions agree with TRBD2. Trimming cost V 0 bases and J 5 bases; bases outside gene matches: 16. The CDR3 is made up of 20 amino acids. Per germline, CDR1 SGHDN and CDR2 FVKESK. The CDR3 reads CASSQDMASGGAFRTETQYF. The CDR3 DNA reads TGTGCCAGCAGCCAAGATATGGCTAGCGGGGGGGCCTTTCGTACTGAGACCCAGTACTTC. The full variable domain, in which reference TRBV14 and TRBJ2-5 provide the parts outside the CDR3, is EAGVTQFPSHSVIEKGQTVTLRCDPISGHDNLYWYRRVMGKEIKFLLHFVKESKQDESGMPNNRFLAERTGGTYSTLKVQPAELEDSGVYFCASSQDMASGGAFRTETQYFGPGTRLLVL.

This clone was observed a handful of times. The rearrangement links TRBV5-1 to TRBJ1-3, with D perhaps TRBD1 (5 bases). There are 16 residues in the CDR3. Germline loops: CDR1 SGHRS, CDR2 YFSETQ. With 2 bases removed from V and 2 bases from J, the gap between germline ends came to 14 bases. The CDR3, as DNA: TGCGCCAGCAGCTTAGACTCGGACACAACTGGAAACACCATATATTTT. Amino acids: CASSLDSDTTGNTIYF.

The chain uses TRBV28 and TRBJ2-7; 9 bases align to TRBD1. Trimming removed 6 bases from V and 7 bases from J; junction bases left unmatched: 13. Germline V gene sequence: CDR1 MDHEN, CDR2 SYDVKM. The CDR3 totals 15 residues. This chain's CDR3 is CASRPLGQGTGEQYF. The CDR3 DNA follows: TGTGCCAGCAGGCCCCTCGGACAGGGGACCGGTGAGCAGTACTTC.